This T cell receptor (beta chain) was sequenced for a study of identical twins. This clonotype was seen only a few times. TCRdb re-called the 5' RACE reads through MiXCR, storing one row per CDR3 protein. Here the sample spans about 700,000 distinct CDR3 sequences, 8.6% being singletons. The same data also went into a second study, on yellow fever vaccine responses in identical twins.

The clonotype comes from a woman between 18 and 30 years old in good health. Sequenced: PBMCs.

CDR3 DNA sequence: TGCAGCGTTGAAGGAAACCTGCTCTCTGGGACAGGGGGCGGAACAGATACGCAGTATTTT. Protein: CSVEGNLLSGTGGGTDTQYF. V usage is TRBV29-1 and J usage is TRBJ2-3, with 12 bases that match TRBD1. The V gene's germline CDR1 is SQVTM and CDR2 ANQGSEA. V was clipped by 1 base and J by 3 bases; unmatched bases: 17. The CDR3 is made up of 20 amino acids.